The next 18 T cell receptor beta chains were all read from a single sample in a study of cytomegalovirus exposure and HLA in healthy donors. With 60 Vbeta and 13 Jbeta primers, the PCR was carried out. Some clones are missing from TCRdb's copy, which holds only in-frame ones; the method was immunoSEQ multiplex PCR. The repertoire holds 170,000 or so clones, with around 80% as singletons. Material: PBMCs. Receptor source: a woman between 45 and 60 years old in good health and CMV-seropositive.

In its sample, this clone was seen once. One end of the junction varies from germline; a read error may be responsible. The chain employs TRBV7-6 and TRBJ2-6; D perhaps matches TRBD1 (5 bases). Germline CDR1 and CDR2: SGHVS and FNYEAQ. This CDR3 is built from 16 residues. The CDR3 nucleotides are TGTGCCAGCAGCCCGAGCGTCCACTCTGGGGCCAACGGCCTGACTTTC. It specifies CASSPSVHSGANGLTF.

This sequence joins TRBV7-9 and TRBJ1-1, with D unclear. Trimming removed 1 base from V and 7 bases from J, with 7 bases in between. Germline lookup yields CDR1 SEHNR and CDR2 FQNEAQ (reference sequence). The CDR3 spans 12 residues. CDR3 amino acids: CASSLGTDEAFF. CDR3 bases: TGTGCCAGCAGCTTAGGCACTGATGAAGCTTTCTTT.

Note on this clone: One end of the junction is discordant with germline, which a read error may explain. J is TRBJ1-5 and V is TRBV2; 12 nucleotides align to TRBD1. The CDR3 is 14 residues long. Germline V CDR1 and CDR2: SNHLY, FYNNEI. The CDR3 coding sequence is TGTGCCAGCACCGGGACAGGGGGCAACCAGCCCCAGCATTTT. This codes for CASTGTGGNQPQHF.

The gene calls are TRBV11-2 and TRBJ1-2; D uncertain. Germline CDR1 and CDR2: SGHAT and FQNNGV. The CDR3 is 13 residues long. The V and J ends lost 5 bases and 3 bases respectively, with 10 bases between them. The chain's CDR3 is CASSAIGDYGYTF. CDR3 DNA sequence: TGTGCCAGCAGCGCCATCGGAGACTATGGCTACACCTTC.

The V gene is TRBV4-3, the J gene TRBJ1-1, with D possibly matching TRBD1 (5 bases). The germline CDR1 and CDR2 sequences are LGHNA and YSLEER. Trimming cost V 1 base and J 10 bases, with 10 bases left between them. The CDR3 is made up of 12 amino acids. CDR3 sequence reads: CASSQGREGAFF. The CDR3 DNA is TGCGCCAGCAGCCAAGGCAGGGAGGGAGCTTTCTTT.

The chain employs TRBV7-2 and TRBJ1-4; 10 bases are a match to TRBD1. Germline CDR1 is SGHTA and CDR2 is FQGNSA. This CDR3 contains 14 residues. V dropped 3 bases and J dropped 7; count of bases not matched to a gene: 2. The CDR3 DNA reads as TGTGCCAGCAGCTTCGGGACAGGGGTTGAAAAACTGTTTTTT. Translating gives CASSFGTGVEKLFF.

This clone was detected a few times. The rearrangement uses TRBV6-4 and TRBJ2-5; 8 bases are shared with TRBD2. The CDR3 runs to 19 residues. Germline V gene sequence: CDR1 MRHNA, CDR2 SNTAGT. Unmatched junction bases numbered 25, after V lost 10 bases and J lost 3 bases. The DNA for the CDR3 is TGTGCCACCAAGTCAGGGCAGAACACGGGGGGGCCCGGGGAAGAGACCCAGTACTTC. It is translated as CATKSGQNTGGPGEETQYF.

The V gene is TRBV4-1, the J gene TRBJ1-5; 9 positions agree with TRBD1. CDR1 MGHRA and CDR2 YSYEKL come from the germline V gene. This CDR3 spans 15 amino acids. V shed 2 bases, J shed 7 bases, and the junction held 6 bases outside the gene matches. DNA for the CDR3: TGCGCCAGCAGCCAAAGACAGGGGGTCGGGCAGCCCCAGCATTTT. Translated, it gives CASSQRQGVGQPQHF.

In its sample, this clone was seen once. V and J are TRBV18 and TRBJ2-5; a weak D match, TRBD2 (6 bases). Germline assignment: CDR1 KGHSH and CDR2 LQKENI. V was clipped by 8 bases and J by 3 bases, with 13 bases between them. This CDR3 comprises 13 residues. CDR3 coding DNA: TGTGCCAGCACCTGGACGGGAGAAGAGACCCAGTACTTC. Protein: CASTWTGEETQYF.

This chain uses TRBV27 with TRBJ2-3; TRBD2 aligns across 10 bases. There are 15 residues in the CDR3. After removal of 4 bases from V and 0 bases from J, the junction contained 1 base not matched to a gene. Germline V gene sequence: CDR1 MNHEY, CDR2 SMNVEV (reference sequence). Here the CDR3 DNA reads TGTGCCAGCAGTTCTAGCGGGAGAAGCACAGATACGCAGTATTTT. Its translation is CASSSSGRSTDTQYF.

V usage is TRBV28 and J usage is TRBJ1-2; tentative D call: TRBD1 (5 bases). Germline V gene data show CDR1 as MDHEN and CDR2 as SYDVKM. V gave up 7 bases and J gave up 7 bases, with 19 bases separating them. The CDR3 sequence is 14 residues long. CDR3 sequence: CASTAGPRTGGYTF. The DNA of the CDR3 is TGTGCCAGCACCGCAGGGCCGCGAACAGGTGGCTACACCTTC.

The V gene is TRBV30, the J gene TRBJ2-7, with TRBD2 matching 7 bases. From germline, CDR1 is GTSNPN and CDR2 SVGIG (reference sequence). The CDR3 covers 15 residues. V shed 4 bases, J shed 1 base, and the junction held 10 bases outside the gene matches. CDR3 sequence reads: CAWTSEGRESYEQYF. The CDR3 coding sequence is TGTGCCTGGACTTCTGAGGGGCGGGAGTCCTACGAGCAGTACTTC.

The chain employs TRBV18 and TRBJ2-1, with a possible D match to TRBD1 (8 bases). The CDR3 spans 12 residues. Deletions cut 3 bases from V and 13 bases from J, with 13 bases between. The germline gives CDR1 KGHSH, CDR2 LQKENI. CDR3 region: CASSPDREGQFF. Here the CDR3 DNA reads TGTGCCAGCTCACCGGACAGGGAGGGTCAGTTCTTC.

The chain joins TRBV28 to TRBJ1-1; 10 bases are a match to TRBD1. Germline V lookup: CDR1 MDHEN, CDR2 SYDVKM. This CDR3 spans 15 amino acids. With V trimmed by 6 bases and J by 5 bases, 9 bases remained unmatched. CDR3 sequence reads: CASSLRQGARTEAFF. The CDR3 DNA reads TGTGCCAGCAGCCTGCGACAGGGGGCGCGTACTGAAGCTTTCTTT.

The CDR3 bases are TGTGCCAGCAGCTTGGGGACAGGGAATGGCTACACCTTC. Translation: CASSLGTGNGYTF. J is TRBJ1-2 and V is TRBV5-6; 8 nucleotides align to TRBD1. This CDR3 contains 13 residues. V lost 0 bases and J lost 6; bases outside the gene matches: 1. Per the germline V gene, CDR1 is SGHDT and CDR2 is YYEEEE.

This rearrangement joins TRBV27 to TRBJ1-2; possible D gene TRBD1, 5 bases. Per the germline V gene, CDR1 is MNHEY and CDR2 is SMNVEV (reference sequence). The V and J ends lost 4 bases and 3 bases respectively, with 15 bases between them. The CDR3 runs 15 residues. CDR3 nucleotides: TGTGCCAGCAGTTCCCACGGGTCCAGGGACTATGGCTACACCTTC. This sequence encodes CASSSHGSRDYGYTF.

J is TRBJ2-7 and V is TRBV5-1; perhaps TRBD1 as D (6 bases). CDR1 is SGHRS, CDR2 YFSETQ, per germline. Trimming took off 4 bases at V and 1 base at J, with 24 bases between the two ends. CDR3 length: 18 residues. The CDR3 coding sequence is TGCGCCAGCAGCCCCCTTAGTCCCGGACAGCGGATTTCCTACGAGCAGTACTTC. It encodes CASSPLSPGQRISYEQYF.

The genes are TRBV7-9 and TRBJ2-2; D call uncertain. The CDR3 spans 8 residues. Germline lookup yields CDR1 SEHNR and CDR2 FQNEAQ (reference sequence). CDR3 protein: CGGGELFF. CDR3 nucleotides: TGTGGAGGCGGGGAGCTGTTTTTT.